These T cell receptor beta chains were read from a single sample in a study of shared clonotypes between healthy human individuals. Profiled with immunoSEQ multiplex PCR; TCRdb holds only in-frame clones, not every one. The sample records about 380,000 clones, 95% to 97% being singletons. The sample consisted of memory CD8+ T cells sorted from blood. All receptors come from a man aged 25 to 40 in good health. Each CDR3 is given with its conserved first and last residue. A D gene is named only where the DNA matches it firmly. Only some rows state a clone size, as once, few, many or a class for expanded clones.

clone_size j_call v_call cdr3_length d_call cdr3_nt cdr3_aa
NA TRBJ2-7 TRBV18 13 TRBD2 TGTGCCAGCTCACTGACTAGCGGCTACGAGCAGTACTTC CASSLTSGYEQYF
NA TRBJ1-3 TRBV6-1 16 NA TGTGCCAGCAGTGCTCCACCCCAGGGAACTGGAAACACCATATATTTT CASSAPPQGTGNTIYF
once TRBJ2-2 TRBV28 16 TRBD2 TGTGCCAGCAGTTTAAGAAGCGGGAGGGGGCGCGGGGAGCTGTTTTTT CASSLRSGRGRGELFF
NA TRBJ2-7 TRBV27 14 TRBD2 TGTGCCAGCAGGAGCGGGAGGGCGTCCTACGAGCAGTACTTC CASRSGRASYEQYF
NA TRBJ1-3 TRBV19 14 NA TGTGCCAGTAGTATCCTGCTCTCTGGAAACACCATATATTTT CASSILLSGNTIYF
NA TRBJ2-4 TRBV7-9 18 NA TGTGCCAGCAGCTTAACCCGAGCGGACACAATAGCCAAAAACATTCAGTACTTC CASSLTRADTIAKNIQYF
NA TRBJ2-1 TRBV6-5 12 TRBD2 TGTGCCAGCAGCTTCGGGGGGGGCTCCCAGTTCTTC CASSFGGGSQFF
NA TRBJ2-3 TRBV5-6 14 NA TGTGCCAGCAGCTTATGGAGCGGGACAGATACGCAGTATTTT CASSLWSGTDTQYF
once TRBJ1-2 TRBV19 16 NA TGTGCCAGTAGTGTAGAGAGGGGCTGGAACTACTATGGCTACACCTTC CASSVERGWNYYGYTF
NA TRBJ1-2 TRBV27 15 TRBD1 TGTGCCAACCCGGGACAGGGGGTATACTACTATGGCTACACCTTC CANPGQGVYYYGYTF
NA TRBJ2-2 TRBV9 16 NA TGTGCCAGCAGCGTAGATGTGGTCAGGAACACCGGGGAGCTGTTTTTT CASSVDVVRNTGELFF
NA TRBJ1-4 TRBV11-2 16 NA TGTGCCAGCAGCCGAACAGGACGCTCAACTAATGAAAAACTGTTTTTT CASSRTGRSTNEKLFF
NA TRBJ2-2 TRBV11-3 13 NA TGTGCCAGCAGCCCAACTCCGGCCGGGGAGCTGTTTTTT CASSPTPAGELFF
NA TRBJ1-1 TRBV28 13 NA TGTGCCAGCAGTTACTCCAGGACGACTGAAGCTTTCTTT CASSYSRTTEAFF
NA TRBJ2-7 TRBV5-5 13 TRBD2 TGTGCCAGCAGCCCGGGACTAGCCTACGAGCAGTACTTC CASSPGLAYEQYF
NA TRBJ1-4 TRBV29-1 10 NA TGCAGCGTGCCCGCTGGAAAACTGTTTTTT CSVPAGKLFF
NA TRBJ2-7 TRBV5-1 15 TRBD2 TGCGCCAGCAGCTTGGCCCTAGCGGTCCCATCCGAGCAGTACTTC CASSLALAVPSEQYF
NA TRBJ2-3 TRBV7-9 17 TRBD2 TGTGCCAGCAGCTTCGCTGGGGCGGGAGGCCGCACAGATACGCAGTATTTT CASSFAGAGGRTDTQYF
NA TRBJ2-2 TRBV19 17 TRBD2 TGTGCCAGTAGTATATTAGCGGGAGGGGCGAACACCGGGGAGCTGTTTTTT CASSILAGGANTGELFF
NA TRBJ1-1 TRBV6-6 13 TRBD1 TGTGCCAGCGGACAGGGGGCGAACACTGAAGCTTTCTTT CASGQGANTEAFF
NA TRBJ2-7 TRBV19 16 TRBD2 TGTGCCAGTAGTATGAGGGCGACTAGCGGGAGGGCCGAGCAGTACTTC CASSMRATSGRAEQYF
NA TRBJ2-1 TRBV5-8 14 NA TGTGCCAGCAGCTTGTGGCAGTCCTACAATGAGCAGTTCTTC CASSLWQSYNEQFF
NA TRBJ1-1 TRBV7-9 15 NA TGTGCCAGCATCCCCATATCCATTGTGAACACTGAAGCTTTCTTT CASIPISIVNTEAFF
once TRBJ1-4 TRBV18 16 NA TGTGCCAGCTCACATACAGCAGGCGGGAAAAATGAAAAACTGTTTTTT CASSHTAGGKNEKLFF